This T cell receptor (beta chain) was identified during a study of T cell repertoires in cytomegalovirus infection. Overall study: Through public TCR beta signatures, both CMV infection and matching HLA type were indicated.

This clonotype occurred many times. MiXCR, run by TCRdb on the reads, gives a single entry per CDR3 protein. The data contain 200,000 to 300,000 distinct CDR3 sequences, 9.1% of them singletons. The CDR3 contains 14 residues. Germline values: CDR1 SGHNT, CDR2 YENEEA. Trimming pared 0 bases from V and 2 bases from J, leaving 2 bases between. This sequence joins TRBV11-3 and TRBJ2-6; no clear D gene. Source material: PBMCs. The receptor was isolated from a human donor in good health (CMV status not recorded). Some clones in this sample may be carry-over from other donors' samples. CDR3 protein: CASSLEPGANVLTF. CDR3 DNA sequence: TGTGCCAGCAGCTTAGAACCTGGGGCCAACGTCCTGACTTTC.